The 7 T cell receptor beta chains below were found in one sample sequenced in a study of naive and memory T cell subsets. Antigens for these TCRs are unknown. Whole-study results and caveats: Especially in CD8 cells, naive repertoires contained a few larger clonotypes, possibly CD45RA-re-expressing memory cells.

An equimolar mix of two oligonucleotides served as the beta constant-region primer for TRBC1 and TRBC2. Nested alpha and beta constant-region primers with the SP2 primer drove four PCR rounds on ligated cDNA. TCRdb reanalysed the UMI-ligation and nested PCR reads using MiXCR and keeps one entry per CDR3 protein. The sample holds 130,000 to 150,000 distinct CDR3 sequences; approximately 22% are singletons and the top ten take approximately 0.1%. Sequencing was done on a sample of naive CD4+ T cells from blood. All receptors come from a human donor in good health.

This clonotype was seen ten or more times. The genes are TRBV20-1 and TRBJ2-1; TRBD2 might be the D (5 bases). Per the germline V gene, CDR1 is DFQATT and CDR2 is SNEGSKA (reference sequence). The ends were cut back, 2 bases at V and 8 bases at J, with 13 bases in the middle. The CDR3 runs 13 residues. CDR3 region: CSARLRGVDEQFF. DNA for the CDR3: TGCAGTGCTAGACTACGGGGAGTAGATGAGCAGTTCTTC.

This clonotype came up many times. The chain uses TRBV20-1 and TRBJ1-5, with D possibly matching TRBD1 (6 bases). The V gene lost 0 bases and the J gene lost 4 bases, with 7 bases spanning the gap. The CDR3 is 13 amino acids. Germline CDR1 DFQATT, CDR2 SNEGSKA (reference sequence). CDR3 coding DNA: TGCAGTGCTAGAGAGGGGGCAAATCAGCCCCAGCATTTT. It translates to CSAREGANQPQHF.

This chain connects TRBV24-1 to TRBJ2-3; D gene unclear. The germline CDR1 and CDR2 sequences are KGHDR and SFDVKD. The CDR3 is 12 amino acids. Deletions cut 5 bases from V and 4 bases from J, with 6 bases between. The CDR3 DNA follows: TGTGCCACCAGTGCTTCACCAGATACGCAGTATTTT. It yields the protein CATSASPDTQYF.

The V gene is TRBV6-6, the J gene TRBJ1-3, with D unclear. Germline values: CDR1 MNHNY, CDR2 SVGAGI (reference sequence). The CDR3 runs to 15 residues. The ends were cut back, 7 bases at V and 0 bases at J, with 13 bases in the middle. The CDR3 region is CASKSGRGSGNTIYF. CDR3 bases: TGTGCCAGCAAGTCTGGGCGGGGCTCTGGAAACACCATATATTTT.

This clonotype was counted only a few times. V is TRBV5-1 and J is TRBJ2-1, with unresolved D. Germline CDR1 is SGHRS and CDR2 is YFSETQ. Trimming shortened V by 4 bases and J by 8 bases, and 13 bases separated the two germline ends. The CDR3 covers 13 residues. The CDR3 DNA is TGCGCCAGCAGCATCCAAGGGTGGGATGAGCAGTTCTTC. It is translated as CASSIQGWDEQFF.

This clonotype has a handful of counts. J is TRBJ1-1 and V is TRBV2; D unclear. The V end lost 3 bases, the J end lost 3 bases, and 11 bases lay between the germline ends. The CDR3 covers 14 residues. The germline gives CDR1 SNHLY, CDR2 FYNNEI. CDR3 in DNA: TGTGCCAGCAGTGAGAGTTGGTTGGACACTGAAGCTTTCTTT. Its protein product is CASSESWLDTEAFF.

The chain uses TRBV6-6 and TRBJ2-7, with 8 positions matching TRBD1. This CDR3 contains 14 residues. Trimming cost V 8 bases and J 6 bases; bases outside gene matches: 12. Germline CDR1 reads MNHNY; CDR2 reads SVGAGI (reference sequence). CDR3 sequence (DNA): TGTGCCAGCCGACAAGGACAGGGACTCCGCGAGCAGTACTTC. Its protein product is CASRQGQGLREQYF.